The rows below give T cell receptor beta chains drawn from one sample of a study of Graves' ophthalmopathy and Graves' hyperthyroidism. TCRdb called the multiplex PCR reads again in MiXCR, with one record for every CDR3 protein. In the table there are about 39,000 distinct CDR3 sequences, approximately 46% of which are singletons. Sequencing was done on a sample of peripheral blood. The origin of the receptors is an adult woman with stable Graves' hyperthyroidism. The CDR3 runs from the conserved cysteine through the conserved F or W. D genes are given only for firm matches. Rows may omit the clone size; those that give it use once, few, many or a size class.

j_gene,len,d_gene,abundance,v_gene,CDR3nt,CDR3aa
TRBJ1-1,13,-,-,TRBV15,TGTGCCACCAGCAGGCCCGGCGGCACTGAAGCTTTCTTT,CATSRPGGTEAFF
TRBJ2-7,13,-,-,TRBV20-1,TGCAGTGCTAGGGGGGCGGGGGCCTACGGGCAGTACTTC,CSARGAGAYGQYF
TRBJ2-3,15,-,many,TRBV7-8,TGTGCCAGCAGCTTAGGGTGGCCTAGCGACCATACGCAGTATTTT,CASSLGWPSDHTQYF
TRBJ1-1,14,-,-,TRBV6-5,TGTGCCAGCATACCCAAACCCCTCCTCACTGAAGCTTTCTTT,CASIPKPLLTEAFF
TRBJ2-7,12,TRBD2,many,TRBV5-6,TGTGCCAGCAGCTTCTCTAGCGGCGAGCAGTACTTC,CASSFSSGEQYF
TRBJ1-2,15,TRBD1,-,TRBV4-1,TGCGCCAGCAGAGACAGGGGGCGAGGCGACTATGGCTACACCTTC,CASRDRGRGDYGYTF
TRBJ2-2,16,TRBD2,-,TRBV4-1,TGCGCCAGCAGCCAAGAACTAGCGGACCAAACCGGGGAGCTGTTTTTT,CASSQELADQTGELFF
TRBJ1-2,14,-,-,TRBV29-1,TGCAGCGTTGAAGATGAGGAAGGACTCGGGGGCTACACCTTC,CSVEDEEGLGGYTF
TRBJ2-2,13,-,many,TRBV5-1,TGCGCCAGCAGCCCGGGATTCACCGGGGAGCTGTTTTTT,CASSPGFTGELFF
TRBJ2-7,14,-,few,TRBV14,TGTGCCAGCAGCTTGGAGGCAGGGAGCTACGAGCAGTACTTC,CASSLEAGSYEQYF
TRBJ1-3,17,TRBD1,-,TRBV7-2,TGTGCCAGCAGCTTAGATCAGGGGACAGTCTCTGGAAACACCATATATTTT,CASSLDQGTVSGNTIYF
TRBJ1-2,13,TRBD1,-,TRBV7-9,TGTGCCAGCAGCTTAGATCAAGGGGGCAGCTACACCTTC,CASSLDQGGSYTF
TRBJ2-7,18,TRBD1,-,TRBV7-8,TGTGCCAGCAGCTCTGCTTGGACAGGGGTGATAACTACCTACGAGCAGTACTTC,CASSSAWTGVITTYEQYF
TRBJ2-7,16,TRBD2,many,TRBV7-9,TGTGCCAGCAGCGGGGGGCTAGCGGGAGTGGGCCAAGAGCAGTACTTC,CASSGGLAGVGQEQYF
TRBJ2-7,13,-,-,TRBV5-6,TGTGCCAGCAGCTTGTCTGTAACCTACGAGCAGTACTTC,CASSLSVTYEQYF
TRBJ2-7,14,-,-,TRBV20-1,TGCAGTGCTAGGGGGGGGCGGGTCTCCTACGAGCAGTACTTC,CSARGGRVSYEQYF
TRBJ1-5,13,-,-,TRBV10-3,TGTGCCAGCAGGTGGGGGCCTGGTCAGCCCCAGCATTTT,CASRWGPGQPQHF
TRBJ2-7,16,TRBD2,-,TRBV7-6,TGTGCCAGCAGCGCATTTCTAGCGGGAGTGAACTACGAGCAGTACTTC,CASSAFLAGVNYEQYF
TRBJ1-5,14,-,medium-sized,TRBV20-1,TGCAGTGCTGGGGGCGGAAGGGACGATCAGCCCCAGCATTTT,CSAGGGRDDQPQHF
TRBJ2-3,17,TRBD2,many,TRBV19,TGTGCCAGTAGTCCCGGACTAGCGGGAGGGCCCCCAGATACGCAGTATTTT,CASSPGLAGGPPDTQYF
TRBJ2-1,15,TRBD1,-,TRBV7-7,TGTGCTAGCAGCCCTAGCCTGGACAGGGAGGATGAGCAGTTCTTC,CASSPSLDREDEQFF
TRBJ2-3,14,-,many,TRBV7-6,TGTGCCAGCAGCCGCCGACAGGACACAGATACGCAGTATTTT,CASSRRQDTDTQYF